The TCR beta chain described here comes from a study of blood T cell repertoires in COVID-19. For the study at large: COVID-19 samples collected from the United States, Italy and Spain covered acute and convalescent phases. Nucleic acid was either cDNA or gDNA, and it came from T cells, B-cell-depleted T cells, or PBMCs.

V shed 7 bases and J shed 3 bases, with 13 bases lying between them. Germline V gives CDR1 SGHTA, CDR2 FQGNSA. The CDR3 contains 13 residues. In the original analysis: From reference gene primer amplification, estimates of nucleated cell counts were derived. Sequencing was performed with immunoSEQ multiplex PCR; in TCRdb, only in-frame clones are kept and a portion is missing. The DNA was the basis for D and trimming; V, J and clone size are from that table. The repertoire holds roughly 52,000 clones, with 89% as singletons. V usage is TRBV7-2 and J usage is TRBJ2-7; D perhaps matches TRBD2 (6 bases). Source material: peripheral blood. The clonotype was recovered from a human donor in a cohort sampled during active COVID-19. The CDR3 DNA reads TGTGCCAGCAAATCGGGGGAGCTCTACGAGCAGTACTTC. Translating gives CASKSGELYEQYF.